This TCR beta chain was identified during a study of OX40 agonist ivuxolimab in advanced cancers. Trimming took off 0 bases at V and 1 base at J, with 6 bases between the two ends. This CDR3 spans 15 amino acids. In germline, CDR1 is MNHNY, CDR2 SVGAGI (reference sequence). Autoimmune disease history or systemic immunosuppression led to patients being barred. Profiling relied on immunoSEQ multiplex PCR, and the TCRdb table lists in-frame clones only, not all of them. The data show some 66,000 clones, less than 90% seen once. The V and J genes are TRBV6-6 and TRBJ2-2, with D hard to call. This TCR was recovered from an adult with an advanced solid tumor such as melanoma, head and neck, liver or kidney cancer. The sequencing used CD4+ or CD8+ T cells sorted from blood, collected in a trial of the OX40 agonist ivuxolimab. The CDR3 DNA is TGTGCCAGCAGTTACTCGATTGGGAACACCGGGGAGCTGTTTTTT. The encoded protein is CASSYSIGNTGELFF.